This T cell receptor (beta chain) derives from a study of glioma-infiltrating T cells after dendritic cell vaccination. Sample time point: after dendritic cell vaccination, including at tumor progression/relapse. The method was immunoSEQ multiplex PCR; TCRdb's version includes in-frame clones alone and lacks a portion of them. The table lists tens of thousands of clones, 75% to 90% of them singletons, with about 8.5% in the top ten. Per the germline V gene, CDR1 is LNHDA and CDR2 is SQIVND (reference sequence). The V end lost 4 bases, the J end lost 3 bases, and 13 bases lay between the germline ends. CDR3 size: 15 residues. This clone showed up just a few times.

The clonotype comes from a human donor with glioblastoma. Here the sequenced sample was blood, taken after dendritic cell vaccination. The chain couples TRBV19 to TRBJ2-1; a weak D match, TRBD2 (6 bases). This CDR3 is CASSSPASDYNEQFF. The CDR3, as DNA: TGTGCCAGTAGTAGCCCGGCTAGCGACTACAATGAGCAGTTCTTC.